These 6 T cell receptor beta chains were all obtained from the same sample, sequenced in a study of cytomegalovirus exposure and HLA in healthy donors. Researchers ran the PCR with 60 Vbeta and 13 Jbeta primers. Assay used: immunoSEQ multiplex PCR; TCRdb lists only in-frame clones, some missing. The sample has over 95,000 clones; approximately 76% are singletons. The specimen sequenced was PBMCs. These receptors originate from a man in his forties in good health and CMV-seronegative.

The chain joins TRBV7-6 to TRBJ1-2, with D possibly being TRBD1 (6 bases). CDR3 length equals 16 residues. Germline CDR1 and CDR2: SGHVS and FNYEAQ. V dropped 1 base and J dropped 0 bases, with 12 bases sitting between them. For the CDR3, the DNA is TGTGCCAGCAGCTTAGGGCCAACAGGGTCTAACTATGGCTACACCTTC. It yields the protein CASSLGPTGSNYGYTF.

The chain is built from TRBV7-9 and TRBJ2-5; 7 bases are shared with TRBD1. V lost 5 bases to trimming and J lost 2 bases; unmatched junction nucleotides: 14. The CDR3 totals 17 residues. Germline lookup yields CDR1 SEHNR and CDR2 FQNEAQ (reference sequence). The DNA for the CDR3 is TGTGCCAGCAGCCCCCTGTGGGACAGCAGAAGACAAGAGACCCAGTACTTC. Its protein product is CASSPLWDSRRQETQYF.

The V and J genes are TRBV5-1 and TRBJ2-5, with 10 bases identical to TRBD2. The germline gives CDR1 SGHRS, CDR2 YFSETQ. The CDR3 spans 16 residues. V was clipped by 0 bases and J by 0 bases; unmatched bases: 2. CDR3 in amino acids: CASSLGLAGDQETQYF. Written as DNA, the CDR3 is TGCGCCAGCAGCTTGGGGCTAGCGGGGGACCAAGAGACCCAGTACTTC.

The chain employs TRBV7-2 and TRBJ2-1; D unresolved. Trimming left V 3 bases short and J 0 bases short, with 21 bases between. CDR1 SGHTA and CDR2 FQGNSA come from the germline V gene. CDR3 length equals 19 residues. The CDR3 sequence is CASSFFGLERLRSYNEQFF. The CDR3 DNA follows: TGTGCCAGCAGCTTTTTCGGCTTGGAGCGCCTCCGCTCCTACAATGAGCAGTTCTTC.

The rearrangement joins TRBV7-2 to TRBJ2-6; D remains unclear. The CDR3 runs to 15 residues. Trimming cost V 5 bases and J 0 bases, with 8 bases left between them. The V gene's germline CDR1 is SGHTA and CDR2 FQGNSA. CDR3 sequence: CASSPEVSGANVLTF. As DNA, the CDR3 is TGTGCCAGCAGCCCAGAGGTCTCTGGGGCCAACGTCCTGACTTTC.

The chain links TRBV6-6 to TRBJ1-2; TRBD1 matches 7 bases. J gave up 7 bases and V 2 bases, and 10 bases lay outside the gene matches. This CDR3 spans 15 amino acids. Looked up from germline, CDR1 is MNHNY and CDR2 is SVGAGI (reference sequence). The CDR3: CASSYLGTAHGGYTF. The CDR3 region has the DNA TGTGCCAGCAGTTACCTAGGGACAGCCCACGGTGGCTACACCTTC.